The 9 T cell receptor beta chains below come from one sample, sequenced in a study of identifying expanded T cells in peripheral blood. Clones were read by immunoSEQ multiplex PCR, and TCRdb kept only the in-frame ones, dropping some. The table records tens of thousands of clones, 84% of them present only once. The specimen was blood. The receptors originated from a person aged 18 to 70 in good health.

The rearrangement joins TRBV25-1 to TRBJ2-4; 8 bases align to TRBD2. Germline CDR1 and CDR2: MGHDK and SYGVNS. V lost 2 bases, J lost 8 bases, and 5 bases stayed unmatched. The CDR3 loop spans 14 amino acids. CDR3: CASSEGTSLYIQYF. The CDR3 DNA follows: TGTGCCAGCAGTGAAGGGACTAGTTTATACATTCAGTACTTC.

This chain connects TRBV29-1 to TRBJ2-3, with TRBD1 matching over 8 bases. The V gene's germline CDR1 is SQVTM and CDR2 ANQGSEA. The CDR3 totals 15 residues. Germline trimming cut 5 bases from V and 2 bases from J; bases unmatched to any gene: 9. CDR3 loop: CSVFRGRRDTDTQYF. The CDR3, as DNA: TGCAGCGTTTTCAGGGGGCGTCGGGACACAGATACGCAGTATTTT.

The chain has TRBV7-2 and TRBJ2-3; maybe TRBD1 (5 bases). V was pared by 5 bases and J by 0 bases, with 12 bases between. The CDR3 sequence is 15 residues long. CDR1 and CDR2 (germline): SGHTA, FQGNSA. CDR3 sequence: CASSPTVFSTDTQYF. The CDR3 DNA sequence: TGTGCCAGCAGCCCGACAGTATTTAGCACAGATACGCAGTATTTT.

V usage is TRBV30 and J usage is TRBJ2-2, with 10 bases that match TRBD2. There are 17 residues in the CDR3. Trimming at V came to 2 bases and at J to 0 bases, leaving 6 bases not matched to a gene. In germline, CDR1 is GTSNPN, CDR2 SVGIG (reference sequence). The CDR3 bases are TGTGCCTGGAGTAGACTAGCGGGCTACGCGAACACCGGGGAGCTGTTTTTT. Protein sequence: CAWSRLAGYANTGELFF.

The chain joins TRBV7-6 to TRBJ2-7; 7 nucleotides line up with TRBD1. This CDR3 has 15 amino acids. After removal of 5 bases from V and 0 bases from J, the junction contained 7 bases not matched to a gene. Germline-derived CDR1 and CDR2 are SGHVS and FNYEAQ. CDR3 sequence: CASSQGTASSYEQYF. CDR3 in DNA: TGTGCCAGCAGCCAAGGGACAGCGAGCTCCTACGAGCAGTACTTC.

This chain links TRBV28 with TRBJ2-4, with 10 positions matching TRBD2. The CDR3 contains 15 residues. V lost 10 bases to trimming and J lost 5 bases; unmatched junction nucleotides: 11. Germline V gene data show CDR1 as MDHEN and CDR2 as SYDVKM. In nucleotides, the CDR3 is TGTGCCACCCAGCCCCTAGCGGGAGAGGAAAACATTCAGTACTTC. This gives the protein CATQPLAGEENIQYF. Full variable domain (outside the CDR3, taken from reference TRBV28 and TRBJ2-4): DVKVTQSSRYLVKRTGEKVFLECVQDMDHENMFWYRQDPGLGLRLIYFSYDVKMKEKGDIPEGYSVSREKKERFSLILESASTNQTSMYLCATQPLAGEENIQYFGAGTRLSVL.

This rearrangement joins TRBV7-2 to TRBJ1-4; D is unresolved. The CDR3 runs 15 residues. V was shortened by 3 bases and J by 0 bases, with 8 bases between the two germline ends. Germline CDR1 reads SGHTA; CDR2 reads FQGNSA. CDR3 bases: TGTGCCAGCAGCTTGAGCCGAACAACTAATGAAAAACTGTTTTTT. It yields the protein CASSLSRTTNEKLFF. Drawing the rest from reference TRBV7-2 and TRBJ1-4, the complete variable domain is GAGVSQSPSNKVTEKGKDVELRCDPISGHTALYWYRQSLGQGLEFLIYFQGNSAPDKSGLPSDRFSAERTGGSVSTLTIQRTQQEDSAVYLCASSLSRTTNEKLFFGSGTQLSVL.

This clone has only one observation. The CDR3 DNA reads TGTGCCAGCGGGCCCGGGACAGGGCCCTATGGCTACACCTTC. Translation gives CASGPGTGPYGYTF. J is TRBJ1-2 and V is TRBV7-2, with 9 bases that match TRBD1. V was pared by 8 bases and J by 4 bases, with 8 bases of the junction left unmatched. The length of the CDR3 is 14 residues. Germline V CDR1 and CDR2: SGHTA, FQGNSA.

CDR3 sequence (DNA): TGTGCCAGCAGTTCCGCGGGGGACTACTACGAGCAGTACTTC. Its protein is CASSSAGDYYEQYF. V usage is TRBV28 and J usage is TRBJ2-7; 7 positions match TRBD2. Unmatched junction bases numbered 6, after V lost 4 bases and J lost 3 bases. Germline V gene sequence: CDR1 MDHEN, CDR2 SYDVKM. The CDR3 sequence is 14 residues long.